One and the same sample provided the 28 T cell receptor beta chains below, sequenced in a study of blood T cell repertoires in COVID-19. TCRdb's copy holds only in-frame clones and misses some; the assay was immunoSEQ multiplex PCR. The data hold 100,000 to 150,000 clones, with around 82% observed a single time. Sequenced material: peripheral blood. These receptors all stem from a man aged 25-40 years with COVID-19, enrolled during active disease.

This rearrangement joins TRBV23-1 to TRBJ2-1; 16 positions agree with TRBD2. TRBV23-1 is an ORF for which the function is uncertain. The CDR3 has 21 amino acids. With 2 bases clipped from V and 8 bases from J, the junction kept 18 bases outside the gene matches. CDR3 DNA sequence: TGCGCCAGCAGTCAACTCCCAAGGGGACTAGCGGGAGGGCCGAAGATCCATGAGCAGTTCTTC. Translating it yields CASSQLPRGLAGGPKIHEQFF.

This chain uses TRBV12-3 or TRBV12-4 with TRBJ1-2, with 7 bases lining up with TRBD1. The V gene end was trimmed by 3 bases and the J gene end by 8 bases; junction bases not matched to a gene: 6. The CDR3 length is 13 residues. For the CDR3, the DNA is TGTGCCAGCAGTTTGAGACAGGGTGTAGGCTACACCTTC. This sequence encodes CASSLRQGVGYTF.

The chain recombines TRBV28 with TRBJ2-6; 9 positions agree with TRBD2. This CDR3 has 15 residues. CDR1 and CDR2 from the germline V gene are MDHEN and SYDVKM. Unmatched junction bases numbered 2, after V lost 3 bases and J lost 5 bases. The CDR3 reads CASSFSGGRANVLTF. The CDR3 DNA is TGTGCCAGCAGTTTTAGCGGGGGCCGGGCCAACGTCCTGACTTTC. The full variable domain, completed using reference TRBV28 and TRBJ2-6, is DVKVTQSSRYLVKRTGEKVFLECVQDMDHENMFWYRQDPGLGLRLIYFSYDVKMKEKGDIPEGYSVSREKKERFSLILESASTNQTSMYLCASSFSGGRANVLTFGAGSRLTVL.

The chain is built from TRBV5-6 and TRBJ2-1, with a weak D call TRBD1 (5 bases). The ends were cut back, 4 bases at V and 2 bases at J, with 13 bases in the middle. The CDR3 is 15 residues long. Germline V CDR1 and CDR2: SGHDT, YYEEEE. Written as DNA, the CDR3 is TGTGCCAGCAGCGGGGCCGGTGACGCCTACAATGAGCAGTTCTTC. Protein sequence: CASSGAGDAYNEQFF.

The CDR3 region is CASSSGGSYEQYF. The DNA for the CDR3 is TGCGCCAGCAGCTCGGGAGGCTCCTACGAGCAGTACTTC. J is TRBJ2-7 and V is TRBV5-1; TRBD2 matches at 7 bases. This CDR3 region has 13 residues. Germline CDR1 and CDR2: SGHRS and YFSETQ. With 3 bases clipped from V and 0 bases from J, the junction kept 0 bases outside the gene matches.

The chain recombines TRBV11-2 with TRBJ1-1; the D gene is possibly TRBD1 (6 bases). Germline CDR1 and CDR2: SGHAT and FQNNGV. V shed 2 bases and J shed 4 bases, with 8 bases lying between them. The CDR3 consists of 13 residues. This CDR3 reads CASSLKGVTEAFF. CDR3 nucleotides: TGTGCCAGCAGCTTAAAGGGGGTCACTGAAGCTTTCTTT.

This clone was seen a few times. The chain uses TRBV5-1 and TRBJ2-5; 12 nucleotides agree with TRBD2. Germline CDR1 and CDR2: SGHRS and YFSETQ. Germline trimming cut 4 bases from V and 0 bases from J; bases unmatched to any gene: 7. The CDR3 is made up of 17 amino acids. Here the CDR3 reads CASSRGTSGYNQETQYF. The CDR3 DNA sequence: TGCGCCAGCAGCCGCGGGACTAGCGGGTACAACCAAGAGACCCAGTACTTC.

The chain links TRBV6-2 or TRBV6-3 to TRBJ2-7; 9 positions match TRBD1. CDR1 and CDR2 from the germline V gene are MNHEY and SVGEGT. The length of the CDR3 is 17 residues. Trimming took 2 bases from V and 7 from J; bases not matched to a gene: 15. CDR3 protein: CASSYLRPPGQGGEQYF. CDR3 in DNA: TGTGCCAGCAGTTACCTCCGACCTCCGGGACAGGGAGGTGAGCAGTACTTC.

The chain carries TRBV19 and TRBJ2-5, with TRBD1 matching 7 bases. Germline assignment: CDR1 LNHDA and CDR2 SQIVND (reference sequence). With 0 bases clipped from V and 3 bases from J, the junction kept 4 bases outside the gene matches. The CDR3 spans 15 residues. The CDR3 DNA is TGTGCCAGTAGTATAGATCGTGACAGGGAAGAGACCCAGTACTTC. Its translation: CASSIDRDREETQYF.

The chain has TRBV7-9 and TRBJ1-3; 8 bases fit TRBD1. V lost 8 bases and J lost 2; bases outside the gene matches: 11. The germline V gene encodes CDR1 SEHNR and CDR2 FQNEAQ (reference sequence). This CDR3 contains 16 residues. The CDR3 loop is CASRPSWTGTGNTIYF. CDR3 DNA: TGTGCCAGCCGCCCTTCCTGGACAGGGACTGGAAACACCATATATTTT. Full variable domain (outside the CDR3, taken from reference TRBV7-9 and TRBJ1-3): DTGVSQNPRHKITKRGQNVTFRCDPISEHNRLYWYRQTLGQGPEFLTYFQNEAQLEKSRLLSDRFSAERPKGSFSTLEIQRTEQGDSAMYLCASRPSWTGTGNTIYFGEGSWLTVV.

V usage is TRBV4-1 and J usage is TRBJ1-1; D is possibly TRBD1 (6 bases). The V end lost 1 base, the J end lost 1 base, and 13 bases lay between the germline ends. The V gene's germline CDR1 is MGHRA and CDR2 YSYEKL. The CDR3 has 16 residues. Here the CDR3 reads CASSQVGTPRNTEAFF. CDR3 DNA: TGCGCCAGCAGCCAAGTGGGGACACCTAGGAACACTGAAGCTTTCTTT.

The count of this clone is one. V gene TRBV14 combines with J gene TRBJ2-3, with 8 positions matching TRBD1. Germline loops: CDR1 SGHDN, CDR2 FVKESK. This CDR3 region has 16 residues. Trimming took 1 base from V and 6 from J; bases not matched to a gene: 9. The CDR3 reads CASSQAGQGSADTQYF. The DNA for the CDR3 is TGTGCCAGCAGCCAAGCCGGACAGGGATCGGCGGATACGCAGTATTTT.

The chain recombines TRBV4-1 with TRBJ2-7, with D perhaps TRBD1 (6 bases). V was trimmed by 5 bases and J by 3 bases, leaving 14 bases between them. The CDR3 sequence is 14 residues long. Germline CDR1 MGHRA, CDR2 YSYEKL. In DNA, the CDR3 is TGCGCCAGCAGCACCCGGGACACTAACTACGAGCAGTACTTC. It encodes CASSTRDTNYEQYF.

The chain couples TRBV2 to TRBJ2-7; TRBD1 might be the D (6 bases). CDR1 is SNHLY, CDR2 FYNNEI, per germline. This CDR3 contains 14 residues. Deletions cut 1 base from V and 2 bases from J, with 9 bases between. The CDR3: CASSEDYRAYEQYF. For the CDR3, the DNA is TGTGCCAGCAGTGAAGACTACAGGGCCTACGAGCAGTACTTC.

This clone came up a few times. V gene TRBV6-5 combines with J gene TRBJ2-1; 8 bases map to TRBD1. Germline loops: CDR1 MNHEY, CDR2 SVGAGI. Trimming removed 5 bases from V and 5 bases from J; junction bases left unmatched: 5. There are 14 residues in the CDR3. The CDR3 loop reads CASSLDRANNEQFF. In nucleotides, the CDR3 is TGTGCCAGCAGTCTGGACAGGGCCAACAATGAGCAGTTCTTC.

The J gene is TRBJ2-7, the V gene TRBV28, with 7 bases that match TRBD2. J was trimmed by 0 bases and V by 1 base; bases with no gene match: 3. Germline V gives CDR1 MDHEN, CDR2 SYDVKM. This CDR3 has 15 residues. This CDR3 is CASSLFGGSSYEQYF. The CDR3 region has the DNA TGTGCCAGCAGTTTATTTGGCGGGAGCTCCTACGAGCAGTACTTC.

This rearrangement joins TRBV27 to TRBJ2-3; D unresolved. The CDR3 sequence is 12 residues long. Germline V CDR1 and CDR2: MNHEY, SMNVEV (reference sequence). V dropped 5 bases and J dropped 6 bases, with 9 bases sitting between them. In DNA, the CDR3 is TGTGCCAGCAGTCTCATTGGCGATACGCAGTATTTT. The encoded protein is CASSLIGDTQYF.

The rearrangement links TRBV18 to TRBJ2-7; a possible D gene is TRBD2 (6 bases). This CDR3 region has 17 residues. CDR1 is KGHSH, CDR2 LQKENI, per germline. V lost 2 bases and J lost 8, with 25 bases in between. CDR3 nucleotide sequence: TGTGCCAGCTCACCATGTGAAGGTAGCGGCGGGACCTGTAAGCAGTACTTC. It encodes CASSPCEGSGGTCKQYF.

The J gene is TRBJ1-1, the V gene TRBV30, with D tentatively TRBD1 (5 bases). Germline V gene lookup returns CDR1 GTSNPN and CDR2 SVGIG (reference sequence). This CDR3 has 15 amino acids. Trimming pared 4 bases from V and 6 bases from J, leaving 21 bases between. CDR3 protein: CAWNHIGVVEAEAFF. In DNA, the CDR3 is TGTGCCTGGAATCATATAGGGGTGGTTGAAGCTGAAGCTTTCTTT.

This chain connects TRBV2 to TRBJ1-5; D uncertain. Looked up from germline, CDR1 is SNHLY and CDR2 is FYNNEI. The CDR3 loop spans 14 amino acids. Between the trimmed V and J ends, which lost 8 bases and 4 bases, there was a span of 15 bases. Written as DNA, the CDR3 is TGTGCCAGCTCCCCATTAACGGGGAATCAGCCCCAGCATTTT. It is translated as CASSPLTGNQPQHF. The full variable domain, with the rest looked up from reference TRBV2 and TRBJ1-5, is EPEVTQTPSHQVTQMGQEVILRCVPISNHLYFYWYRQILGQKVEFLVSFYNNEISEKSEIFDDQFSVERPDGSNFTLKIRSTKLEDSAMYFCASSPLTGNQPQHFGDGTRLSIL.

This chain connects TRBV18 to TRBJ1-1; D is unresolved. CDR3 size: 13 residues. V lost 5 bases, J lost 4 bases, and 11 bases lay in between. Germline V gene data show CDR1 as KGHSH and CDR2 as LQKENI. CDR3 nucleotide sequence: TGTGCCAGCTCAGATCTGCCGGGCACTGAAGCTTTCTTT. It yields the protein CASSDLPGTEAFF.

This clone was seen a handful of times. The CDR3 DNA sequence: TGTGCCAGCAGCTTAGATACGCCGGGAGGAAACACCATATATTTT. It is translated as CASSLDTPGGNTIYF. The chain uses TRBV7-2 and TRBJ1-3; D gene ambiguous. With 1 base removed from V and 4 bases from J, the gap between germline ends came to 11 bases. The CDR3 runs 15 residues. In germline, CDR1 is SGHTA, CDR2 FQGNSA.

V is TRBV11-1 and J is TRBJ1-3; TRBD1 matches at 8 bases. Per the germline V gene, CDR1 is SGHAT and CDR2 is FQDESV (reference sequence). V lost 5 bases and J lost 6; bases outside the gene matches: 6. There are 14 residues in the CDR3. In DNA form, the CDR3 reads TGTGCCAGCAGCCCAGGACAGGGCGAAAACACCATATATTTT. Its protein is CASSPGQGENTIYF.

The chain has TRBV5-1 and TRBJ2-7, with 9 nucleotides matching TRBD1. The CDR3 sequence is 14 residues long. V dropped 4 bases and J dropped 2; count of bases not matched to a gene: 4. Germline V lookup: CDR1 SGHRS, CDR2 YFSETQ. CDR3 DNA: TGCGCCAGCAGCCCGACAGGGGGGGCCTACGAGCAGTACTTC. Translating it yields CASSPTGGAYEQYF.

The V and J genes are TRBV4-1 and TRBJ2-5; 9 bases are a match to TRBD2. The CDR3 length is 18 residues. Trimming removed 0 bases from V and 4 bases from J; junction bases left unmatched: 12. Per germline, CDR1 MGHRA and CDR2 YSYEKL. CDR3 residues: CASSQELGGGGVLETQYF. The DNA of the CDR3 is TGCGCCAGCAGCCAAGAATTGGGAGGCGGGGGGGTTCTAGAGACCCAGTACTTC.

The chain is built from TRBV11-3 and TRBJ1-1, with D unresolved. The CDR3 spans 13 residues. Deletions cut 0 bases from V and 7 bases from J, with 9 bases between. CDR1 is SGHNT, CDR2 YENEEA, per germline. The CDR3 sequence: CASSLDQEGEAFF. The CDR3 nucleotides read TGTGCCAGCAGCTTAGATCAGGAGGGTGAAGCTTTCTTT.

The CDR3 DNA reads as TGTGCCAGCAGCTTATACAGTGGTGAAAAACTGTTTTTT. The encoded protein is CASSLYSGEKLFF. The chain employs TRBV11-2 and TRBJ1-4; D remains unclear. Between the trimmed V and J ends, which lost 2 bases and 7 bases, there was a span of 8 bases. Germline values: CDR1 SGHAT, CDR2 FQNNGV. The CDR3 extends over 13 amino acids.

The J gene is TRBJ2-3, the V gene TRBV5-4; TRBD2 matches 7 bases. Germline CDR1 reads SGHNT; CDR2 reads YYREEE (reference sequence). With 4 bases clipped from V and 6 bases from J, the junction kept 17 bases outside the gene matches. The CDR3 is made up of 17 amino acids. DNA for the CDR3: TGTGCCAGCAGCGCGCCCTTGGCGGGAGATGTCGCGGATACGCAGTATTTT. This encodes CASSAPLAGDVADTQYF.